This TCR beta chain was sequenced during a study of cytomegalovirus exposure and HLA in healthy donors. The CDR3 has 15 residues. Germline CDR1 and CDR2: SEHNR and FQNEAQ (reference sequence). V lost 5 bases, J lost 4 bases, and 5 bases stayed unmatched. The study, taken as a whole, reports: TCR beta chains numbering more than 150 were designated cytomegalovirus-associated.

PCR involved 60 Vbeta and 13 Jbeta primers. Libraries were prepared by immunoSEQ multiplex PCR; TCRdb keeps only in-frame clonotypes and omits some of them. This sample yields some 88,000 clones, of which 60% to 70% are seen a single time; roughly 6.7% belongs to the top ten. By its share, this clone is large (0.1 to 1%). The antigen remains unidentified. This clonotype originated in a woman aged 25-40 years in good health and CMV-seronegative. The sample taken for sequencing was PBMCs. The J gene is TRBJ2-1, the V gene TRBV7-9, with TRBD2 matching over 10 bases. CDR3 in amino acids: CASSPLAGDYNEQFF. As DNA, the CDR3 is TGTGCCAGCAGCCCTCTAGCGGGGGATTACAATGAGCAGTTCTTC.